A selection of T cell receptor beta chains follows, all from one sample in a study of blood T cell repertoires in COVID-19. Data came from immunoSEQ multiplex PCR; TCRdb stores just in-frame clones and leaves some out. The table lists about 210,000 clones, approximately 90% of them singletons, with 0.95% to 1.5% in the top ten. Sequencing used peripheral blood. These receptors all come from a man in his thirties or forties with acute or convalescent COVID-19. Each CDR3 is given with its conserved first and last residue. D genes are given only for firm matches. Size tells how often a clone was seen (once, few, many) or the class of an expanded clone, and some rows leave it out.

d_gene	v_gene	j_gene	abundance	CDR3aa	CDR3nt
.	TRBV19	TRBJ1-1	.	CASSIRANRANTEAFF	TGTGCCAGTAGTATAAGGGCGAACAGGGCCAACACTGAAGCTTTCTTT
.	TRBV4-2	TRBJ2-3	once	CASSQSHLRADTQYF	TGTGCCAGCAGCCAATCACATTTACGGGCAGATACGCAGTATTTT
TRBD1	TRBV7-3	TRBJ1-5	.	CASSSGQNQPQHF	TGTGCCAGCAGCTCGGGACAGAATCAGCCCCAGCATTTT
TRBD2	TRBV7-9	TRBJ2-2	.	CASRPRLAGVTGELFF	TGTGCCAGCAGACCTCGACTAGCGGGGGTCACCGGGGAGCTGTTTTTT
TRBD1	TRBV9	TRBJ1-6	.	CASSAGQANYNSPLHF	TGTGCCAGCAGCGCCGGACAGGCGAACTATAATTCACCCCTCCACTTT
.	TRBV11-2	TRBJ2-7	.	CASSSILSRYDGQYF	TGTGCCAGCAGCTCCATACTATCCCGCTACGATGGGCAGTACTTC
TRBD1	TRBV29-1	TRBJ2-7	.	CSVLGTGWEQYF	TGCAGCGTCCTCGGGACAGGGTGGGAGCAGTACTTC
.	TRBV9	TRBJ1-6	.	CASSPRAYSPLHF	TGTGCCAGCAGCCCCAGGGCCTATTCACCCCTCCACTTT
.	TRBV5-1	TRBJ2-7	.	CASSLVDVQSYEQYF	TGCGCCAGCAGCTTGGTCGATGTCCAGTCCTACGAGCAGTACTTC
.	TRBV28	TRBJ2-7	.	CASHPPSGQSYEQYF	TGTGCCAGCCACCCCCCCTCCGGACAGTCCTACGAGCAGTACTTC
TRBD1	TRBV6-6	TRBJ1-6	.	CASSRQGINSPLHF	TGTGCCAGCAGTCGACAGGGGATAAATTCACCCCTCCACTTT
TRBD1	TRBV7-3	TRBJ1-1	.	CASSRGRNTEAFF	TGTGCCAGCAGCAGGGGGCGGAACACTGAAGCTTTCTTT
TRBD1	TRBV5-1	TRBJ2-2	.	CASSFGTGGPGELFF	TGCGCCAGCAGCTTTGGGACAGGGGGCCCCGGGGAGCTGTTTTTT
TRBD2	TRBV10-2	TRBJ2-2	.	CASTPSGTGELFF	TGCGCCAGCACCCCTAGCGGGACCGGGGAGCTGTTTTTT
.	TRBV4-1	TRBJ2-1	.	CASSQPLEKNEQFF	TGCGCCAGCAGCCAGCCGCTAGAAAAGAATGAGCAGTTCTTC
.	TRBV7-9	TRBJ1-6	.	CASSLPSPGQSNSPLHF	TGTGCCAGCAGCTTACCCTCCCCGGGACAAAGCAATTCACCCCTCCACTTT